This record covers a single TCR beta chain. The sample comes from a study of blood T cell repertoires in COVID-19. Study-wide context: Spain, Italy and the United States supplied samples that represented acute and convalescent COVID-19. PBMCs, B-cell-depleted T cells, or T cells were the source of the cDNA or gDNA that made up the material.

Trimming pared 3 bases from V and 2 bases from J, leaving 8 bases between. This CDR3 has 14 residues. Germline CDR1 MNHNS, CDR2 SASEGT. Authors' processing steps: The authors estimated nucleated cell counts from reference gene primer amplification. Method: immunoSEQ multiplex PCR; TCRdb's copy keeps in-frame clones and lacks some. V and J calls and clone size are copied from that table; D and trimming were computed from the DNA. The sample includes about 220,000 clones, 83% of them seen just once. This TCR was sampled from a woman in her forties or fifties with acute or convalescent COVID-19. Sequencing used peripheral blood. This rearrangement joins TRBV6-1 to TRBJ1-5, with D unclear. The CDR3 is CASSDAGGNQPQHF. The CDR3 DNA is TGTGCCAGCAGTGATGCGGGTGGCAATCAGCCCCAGCATTTT.